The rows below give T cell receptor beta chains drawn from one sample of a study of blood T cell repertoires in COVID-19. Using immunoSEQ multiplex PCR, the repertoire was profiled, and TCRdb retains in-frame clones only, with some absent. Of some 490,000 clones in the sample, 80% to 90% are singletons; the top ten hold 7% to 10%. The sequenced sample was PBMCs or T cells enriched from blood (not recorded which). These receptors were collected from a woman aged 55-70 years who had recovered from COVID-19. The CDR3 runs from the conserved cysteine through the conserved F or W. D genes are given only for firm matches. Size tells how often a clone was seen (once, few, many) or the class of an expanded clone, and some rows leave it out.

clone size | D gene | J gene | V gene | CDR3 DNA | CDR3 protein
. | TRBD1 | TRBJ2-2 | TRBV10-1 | TGCGCCAGCAGCTTCAGACAGGGGCGGACGAACACCGGGGAGCTGTTTTTT | CASSFRQGRTNTGELFF
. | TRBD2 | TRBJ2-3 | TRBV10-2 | TGCGCCAGCAGGGGAACTAGCGGGGCTTGGGATACGCAGTATTTT | CASRGTSGAWDTQYF
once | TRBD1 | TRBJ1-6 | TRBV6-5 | TGTGCCAGCAGTTACTCAGGGGGACAGAATTCACCCCTCCACTTT | CASSYSGGQNSPLHF
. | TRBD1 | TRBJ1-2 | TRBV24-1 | TGTGCCACCAGCGGGACAGGGGTAAGGGGCTACACCTTC | CATSGTGVRGYTF
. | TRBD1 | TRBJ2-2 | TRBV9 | TGTGCCAGCAGTCTGGGACAGGGAGCGCCCGGGGAGCTGTTTTTT | CASSLGQGAPGELFF
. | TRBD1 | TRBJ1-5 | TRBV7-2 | TGTGCCAGCAGCCCCCCAGACAGGGGCCTTAGCCAGCCCCAGCATTTT | CASSPPDRGLSQPQHF
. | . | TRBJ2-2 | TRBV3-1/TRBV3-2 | TGTGCCAGCAGCCAGGGCGGGACTTCGAACACCGGGGAGCTGTTTTTT | CASSQGGTSNTGELFF
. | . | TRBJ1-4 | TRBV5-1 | TGCGCCAGCAGCTTTGAGAGAGCAACTAATGAAAAACTGTTTTTT | CASSFERATNEKLFF
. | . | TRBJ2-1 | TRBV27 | TGTGCCAGCAGTGTACGAAGGACGGGAAATGAGCAGTTCTTC | CASSVRRTGNEQFF
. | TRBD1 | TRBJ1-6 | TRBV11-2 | TGTGCCAGCAGCCCTCGACAGGGAGGTAATTCACCCCTCCACTTT | CASSPRQGGNSPLHF
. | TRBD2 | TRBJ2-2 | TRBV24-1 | TGTGCCACCAGTGATGCCGGGAGGGGCGACACCGGGGAGCTGTTTTTT | CATSDAGRGDTGELFF
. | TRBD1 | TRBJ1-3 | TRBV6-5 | TGTGCCAGCCGACAGGGGGGAAACACCATATATTTT | CASRQGGNTIYF
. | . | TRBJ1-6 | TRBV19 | TGTGCCAGCTCATACAGGGCTAGGGATAATTCACCCCTCCACTTT | CASSYRARDNSPLHF
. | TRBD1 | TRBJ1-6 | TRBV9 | TGTGCCAGCACCGGACAGGGAGGTAATTCACCCCTCCACTTT | CASTGQGGNSPLHF
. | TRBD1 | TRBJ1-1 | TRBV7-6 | TGTGCCAGCAGCCCCAGACAGGGTTTGACGACTGAAGCTTTCTTT | CASSPRQGLTTEAFF
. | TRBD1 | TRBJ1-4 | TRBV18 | TGTGCCAGCTCATCCGGGACAGACCCAACTAATGAAAAACTGTTTTTT | CASSSGTDPTNEKLFF